These 9 T cell receptor beta chains were all obtained from the same sample, sequenced in a study of blood T cells in healthy people across ages. A second about 7 to 11 cycle PCR used barcoded and J-beta primers. In TCRdb, the 5' RACE reads were re-called with MiXCR into one record per CDR3 protein. The repertoire holds about 1,000,000 distinct CDR3 sequences, 40% to 50% seen once, with 18% in the top ten. Sequenced sample: blood. The source of these receptors is a woman aged 55-75 years in good health.

The chain uses TRBV6-6 and TRBJ2-5; 13 bases agree with TRBD2. CDR1 is MNHNY and CDR2 is SVGAGI in the germline V gene (reference sequence). This CDR3 is built from 16 residues. Trimming at V came to 0 bases and at J to 4 bases, leaving 2 bases not matched to a gene. The DNA of the CDR3 is TGTGCCAGCAGTTACTCACTAGCGGGGGGGCGAGAGACCCAGTACTTC. This translates into CASSYSLAGGRETQYF.

This clonotype was counted between two and nine times. V usage is TRBV7-2 and J usage is TRBJ2-3; the D call may be TRBD1 or TRBD2 (7 bases each). Germline lookup yields CDR1 SGHTA and CDR2 FQGNSA. V was trimmed by 3 bases and J by 4 bases, leaving 17 bases between them. This CDR3 has 16 amino acids. This chain's CDR3 is CASSLLGGGGADTQYF. CDR3 nucleotides: TGTGCCAGCAGCTTGCTCGGGGGAGGGGGCGCAGATACGCAGTATTTT.

In this sample, this clonotype turned up many times. This sequence joins TRBV6-2 or TRBV6-3 and TRBJ2-7, with D unclear. The CDR3 runs 16 residues. CDR1 MNHEY and CDR2 SVGEGT come from the germline V gene. The ends were cut back, 2 bases at V and 5 bases at J, with 19 bases in the middle. CDR3 in DNA: TGTGCCAGCAGTTACAGAGTAGGTGGAGCGAGACACGAGCAGTACTTC. This translates into CASSYRVGGARHEQYF.

The rearrangement joins TRBV7-8 to TRBJ2-4; TRBD2 matches at 12 bases. The J call is doubtful: the DNA matches TRBJ2-5 better. Germline V CDR1 and CDR2: SGHVS, FQNEAQ. The CDR3 length is 16 residues. The CDR3 here is CASSLEASGRGETQYF. CDR3 bases: TGTGCCAGCAGCTTAGAGGCTAGCGGGAGGGGAGAGACCCAGTACTTC.

The chain links TRBV4-1 to TRBJ2-5; possible D gene TRBD1, 6 bases. Germline assignment: CDR1 MGHRA and CDR2 YSYEKL. CDR3 length equals 15 residues. The V gene lost 3 bases and the J gene lost 3 bases, with 14 bases spanning the gap. The chain's CDR3 is CASSQATGFKETQYF. The CDR3 DNA follows: TGCGCCAGCAGCCAGGCAACAGGGTTCAAAGAGACCCAGTACTTC.

This clonotype was counted between two and nine times. V and J are TRBV12-3 or TRBV12-4 and TRBJ1-1, with a tentative D call TRBD1 (5 bases). The CDR3 sequence is 13 residues long. V lost 7 bases and J lost 7, with 16 bases in between. The CDR3 is CASTLGGFGEAFF. The DNA for the CDR3 is TGTGCCAGCACCCTGGGGGGGTTTGGTGAAGCTTTCTTT.

In this sample, this clonotype turned up many times. CDR3 bases: TGCGCCAGCAGCTATGGGACTACAACAGATACGCAGTATTTT. Translated: CASSYGTTTDTQYF. This chain connects TRBV5-1 to TRBJ2-3, with TRBD2 identical over 7 bases. The V and J ends lost 3 bases and 3 bases, in that order; junction bases with no gene match: 4. CDR3 length: 14 amino acids. CDR1 is SGHRS and CDR2 is YFSETQ in the germline V gene.

This rearrangement joins TRBV12-3 or TRBV12-4 to TRBJ1-2; possible D gene TRBD1, 5 bases. CDR3 size: 12 residues. Trimming took 5 bases from V and 8 from J, leaving 12 bases between them. As DNA, the CDR3 is TGTGCCAGCAGTGGGGCCGGACGGGGCTACACCTTC. Its protein product is CASSGAGRGYTF.

This chain connects TRBV10-3 to TRBJ2-7; TRBD1 aligns across 10 bases. This CDR3 spans 13 amino acids. The V gene's germline CDR1 is ENHRY and CDR2 SYGVKD. With 11 bases clipped from V and 4 bases from J, the junction kept 8 bases outside the gene matches. The CDR3 here is CALRGQGEYEQYF. CDR3 sequence (DNA): TGTGCCCTCCGTGGACAGGGGGAATACGAGCAGTACTTC.